This T cell receptor beta chain was identified in a study of HIV-infected patients and healthy controls. This clonotype was recorded at least ten times. No cell fractionation was done, so the repertoire covers all unsorted peripheral blood T cells. Alpha and beta constant-region primers primed reverse transcription of around 500 ng RNA. Each of the alpha and beta chains got its own library through chain-specific third strand synthesis with indices. Each CDR3 protein is one row after TCRdb ran MiXCR on the 5' RACE reads. The table shows 18,000 or so distinct CDR3 sequences, with roughly a tenth occurring only once. This clonotype originated in an adult in good health. Sequencing was carried out using blood.

CDR3 protein: CAGREGGTDTQYF. The CDR3, as DNA: TGTGCCGGGCGGGAAGGCGGTACAGATACGCAGTATTTT. The V and J genes are TRBV10-3 and TRBJ2-3, with D maybe TRBD2 (6 bases). CDR3 length equals 13 residues. Trimming took 11 bases from V and 3 from J, leaving 15 bases between them. From germline, CDR1 is ENHRY and CDR2 SYGVKD.